The rows below give T cell receptor beta chains drawn from one sample of a study of blood T cell repertoires in COVID-19. Repertoires were generated with immunoSEQ multiplex PCR, while TCRdb's copy carries only in-frame clones and drops some. The repertoire has about 230,000 clones, roughly 84% of them found once; the top ten carry around 18%. Material for sequencing was peripheral blood. The receptors here all came from an elderly woman with active or convalescent COVID-19. Both conserved end residues are part of each CDR3. The order of the fields is clone size, V gene, J gene, D gene, CDR3 protein, CDR3 DNA. A D gene is named only where the DNA matches it firmly. The size of a clone is reported for some rows only, either as once, few or many, or as a class for expanded clones.

>.|TRBV5-4|TRBJ2-3|TRBD1
CASSLRAGGSTDTQYF
TGTGCCAGCAGCTTGCGTGCAGGGGGTAGCACAGATACGCAGTATTTT
>.|TRBV7-9|TRBJ2-2|TRBD2
CASSPPGGRASGELFF
TGTGCCAGCAGCCCCCCCGGCGGGAGGGCTTCCGGGGAGCTGTTTTTT
>.|TRBV6-5|TRBJ1-2|.
CASSPGHHSYGYTF
TGTGCCAGCAGCCCAGGGCATCATAGCTATGGCTACACCTTC
>.|TRBV5-1|TRBJ1-1|TRBD1
CASSFFPGQGGTEAFF
TGCGCCAGCAGCTTCTTCCCGGGACAGGGCGGAACTGAAGCTTTCTTT
>.|TRBV9|TRBJ2-3|TRBD2
CASSVVAGTTYTQYF
TGTGCCAGCAGCGTAGTCGCCGGGACTACCTATACGCAGTATTTT
>.|TRBV2|TRBJ2-3|.
CASSQQGPSTDTQYF
TGTGCCAGCAGTCAACAGGGTCCTAGCACAGATACGCAGTATTTT
>.|TRBV24-1|TRBJ2-4|.
CATSDGGSNIQYF
TGTGCCACCAGTGATGGAGGATCGAACATTCAGTACTTC
>.|TRBV28|TRBJ2-3|.
CASSSSHLGASTDTQYF
TGTGCCAGCAGTTCTTCACACCTGGGGGCTAGCACAGATACGCAGTATTTT
>.|TRBV5-1|TRBJ1-3|TRBD1
CASSEGQGSGNTIYF
TGCGCCAGCAGCGAGGGACAGGGGTCTGGAAACACCATATATTTT
>.|TRBV7-2|TRBJ2-7|TRBD1
CASSRDRAYEQYF
TGTGCCAGCAGTCGGGACAGGGCCTACGAGCAGTACTTC
>few|TRBV5-1|TRBJ2-2|.
CASSLNTGELFF
TGCGCCAGCAGCCTGAACACCGGGGAGCTGTTTTTT
>.|TRBV7-3|TRBJ2-2|.
CASSPTLGGVGELFF
TGTGCCAGCAGCCCAACCCTAGGGGGGGTCGGGGAGCTGTTTTTT
>.|TRBV19|TRBJ2-7|TRBD2
CARVRLAVIHPEEQYF
TGTGCCAGAGTAAGGCTAGCGGTCATACATCCTGAGGAGCAGTACTTC
>.|TRBV3-1/TRBV3-2|TRBJ1-4|.
CASSQVKVGWASEKLFF
TGTGCCAGCAGCCAAGTAAAGGTCGGATGGGCGAGTGAAAAACTGTTTTTT
>.|TRBV19|TRBJ2-7|TRBD1
CASSMGTGNYEQYF
TGTGCCAGTAGTATGGGGACAGGGAACTACGAGCAGTACTTC
>.|TRBV19|TRBJ2-7|TRBD2
CASSTPGLAGGPPYEQYF
TGTGCCAGTAGTACCCCCGGACTAGCGGGAGGGCCCCCATACGAGCAGTACTTC
>.|TRBV12-3/TRBV12-4|TRBJ2-1|TRBD2
CASSPRTREQFF
TGTGCCAGCAGTCCTAGGACTAGGGAGCAGTTCTTC
>.|TRBV4-1|TRBJ2-6|.
CASSTFRGAGANVLTF
TGCGCCAGCAGCACCTTCAGGGGGGCCGGGGCCAACGTCCTGACTTTC
>.|TRBV16|TRBJ1-2|.
CASSLFWTEHYTF
TGTGCCAGCAGCCTTTTTTGGACAGAGCACTACACCTTC
>few|TRBV7-2|TRBJ2-7|TRBD2
CASSLQRGPYEQYF
TGTGCCAGCAGCTTACAGCGGGGTCCCTACGAGCAGTACTTC
>.|TRBV18|TRBJ2-1|TRBD2
CASSPPGLAGGPGSYNEQFF
TGTGCCAGCTCACCACCGGGACTAGCGGGAGGGCCGGGCTCCTACAATGAGCAGTTCTTC
>.|TRBV27|TRBJ2-4|.
CASSLLAGKYIQYF
TGTGCCAGCAGTTTACTGGCAGGAAAGTACATTCAGTACTTC
>.|TRBV2|TRBJ2-3|TRBD1
CASSVTAGGRPDTQYF
TGTGCCAGCAGTGTAACGGCAGGGGGACGACCAGATACGCAGTATTTT
>.|TRBV5-1|TRBJ2-7|TRBD1
CASSRDSLYEQYF
TGCGCCAGCAGCCGGGACAGCCTCTACGAGCAGTACTTC
>few|TRBV5-4|TRBJ2-1|TRBD2
CASAGTSGSGTYNEQFF
TGTGCCAGCGCCGGGACTAGCGGGAGTGGGACCTACAATGAGCAGTTCTTC
>.|TRBV7-2|TRBJ1-4|TRBD1
CASSSYRGTGNEKLFF
TGTGCCAGCAGCTCCTACCGCGGGACAGGGAATGAAAAACTGTTTTTT
>.|TRBV4-3|TRBJ2-1|.
CASSLIGGAVYNEQFF
TGCGCCAGCAGCCTCATAGGGGGAGCCGTCTACAATGAGCAGTTCTTC
>once|TRBV7-6|TRBJ2-1|TRBD2
CASSLVAGAYNEQFF
TGTGCCAGCAGCTTAGTAGCGGGTGCCTACAATGAGCAGTTCTTC
>.|TRBV6-5|TRBJ2-1|TRBD1
CATIGGALPYNEQFF
TGTGCCACCATAGGGGGCGCCCTCCCCTACAATGAGCAGTTCTTC
>once|TRBV2|TRBJ1-2|.
CASTARRVDGYTF
TGTGCCAGCACCGCCCGCCGGGTGGATGGCTACACCTTC
>few|TRBV11-1|TRBJ2-7|TRBD1
CANWDSAYEQYF
TGTGCCAATTGGGACAGTGCCTACGAGCAGTACTTC
>.|TRBV19|TRBJ1-4|.
CASRRGPVSNEKLFF
TGTGCCAGTCGTAGAGGGCCAGTCTCTAATGAAAAACTGTTTTTT
>.|TRBV19|TRBJ1-2|TRBD1
CASSSRTGTDLWRGYTF
TGTGCCAGTAGTTCACGAACCGGGACAGACCTATGGCGGGGCTACACCTTC
>.|TRBV6-6|TRBJ1-1|TRBD1
CATGTEVEAFF
TGTGCCACTGGGACAGAAGTTGAAGCTTTCTTT
>.|TRBV6-5|TRBJ1-6|TRBD1
CASSPGQVGNSPLHF
TGTGCCAGCAGCCCCGGACAGGTGGGCAATTCACCCCTCCACTTT
>once|TRBV4-1|TRBJ1-3|.
CASSQALGQSTGNTIYF
TGCGCCAGCAGCCAGGCCCTGGGACAATCGACGGGAAACACCATATATTTT
>.|TRBV6-6|TRBJ1-4|.
CASRQSEGEKLFF
TGTGCCAGCAGACAGTCGGAGGGAGAAAAACTGTTTTTT
>.|TRBV25-1|TRBJ1-1|TRBD1
CASSERQGTEAFF
TGTGCCAGCAGTGAGAGACAGGGCACTGAAGCTTTCTTT
>.|TRBV30|TRBJ2-2|TRBD2
CAWSVLSGRGPGELFF
TGTGCCTGGAGTGTACTTAGCGGGAGGGGACCCGGGGAGCTGTTTTTT
>.|TRBV11-3|TRBJ1-2|.
CASSPSRNFGYTF
TGTGCCAGCAGCCCGAGCAGGAACTTTGGCTACACCTTC
>.|TRBV9|TRBJ2-2|TRBD1
CASSARPGQGRTGELFF
TGTGCCAGCAGCGCAAGACCGGGACAGGGGCGAACCGGGGAGCTGTTTTTT
>.|TRBV5-1|TRBJ1-1|TRBD1
CASSLQGLSNTEAFF
TGCGCCAGCAGCTTACAGGGGCTGTCGAACACTGAAGCTTTCTTT
>.|TRBV6-1|TRBJ1-5|TRBD1
CASSEAGTGYQPQHF
TGTGCCAGCAGTGAAGCCGGGACAGGGTATCAGCCCCAGCATTTT
>.|TRBV7-9|TRBJ1-2|.
CASSLDEAGGYTF
TGTGCCAGCAGCTTAGACGAAGCAGGGGGCTACACCTTC
>.|TRBV11-1|TRBJ2-5|TRBD2
CASSLGLAMGVTQYF
TGTGCCAGCAGCTTGGGACTAGCGATGGGGGTGACCCAGTACTTC
>.|TRBV2|TRBJ2-2|.
CASSGSTGGSGELFF
TGTGCCAGCAGTGGGTCGACGGGGGGCTCCGGGGAGCTGTTTTTT
>.|TRBV19|TRBJ1-5|TRBD1
CASSLGTGGDQPQHF
TGTGCCAGTAGTTTGGGGACAGGGGGCGATCAGCCCCAGCATTTT